What follows is one T cell receptor beta chain and its context. Libraries were prepared by immunoSEQ multiplex PCR; TCRdb keeps only in-frame clonotypes and omits some of them. The table lists roughly 480,000 clones, approximately 92% of them singletons. The entry originates in a study of blood T cell repertoires in COVID-19. The TCR comes from a young man with COVID-19, enrolled during active disease. Input material: peripheral blood.

The CDR3 region is CASSLATGLSYNEQFF. The CDR3 nucleotides are TGTGCCAGCAGCTTAGCCACGGGACTTTCCTACAATGAGCAGTTCTTC. V gene TRBV7-9 combines with J gene TRBJ2-1, with D possibly matching TRBD2 (6 bases). There are 16 residues in the CDR3. The germline V gene encodes CDR1 SEHNR and CDR2 FQNEAQ (reference sequence). V lost 0 bases and J lost 1, with 10 bases in between.